This record covers a single T cell receptor (beta chain). Its antigen has not been determined. Per-base quality was not reported, and no clone a single base away is much larger than it. This entry is derived from a study of OX40 agonist ivuxolimab in advanced cancers. At the level of the whole study: Ivuxolimab, which targeted the costimulatory receptor OX40 (CD134), was an agonistic, fully human IgG2 monoclonal antibody. Intravenous ivuxolimab was administered to patients every 2 weeks at six dose levels: 0.01, 0.1, 0.3, 1.5, 3 and 10 mg/kg. Of the approximately 54 dose-escalation patients, hepatocellular carcinoma was present in about 20, melanoma in around 15, renal cell carcinoma in 9 and head and neck cancer in 9. The dose-escalation cohort was almost 85% male with a mean age of about 54 years, ranging from roughly 23 to 85. Patients were allowed to have had prior anti-PD-1, anti-PD-L1 or anti-CTLA-4 therapy, and approximately 40% of the dose-escalation patients had previously received checkpoint inhibitors. Partial responses occurred in three dose-escalation patients: two with cutaneous melanoma and one with hepatocellular carcinoma. Peripheral TCRbeta sequencing was intended to test whether TCR sequence diversity was altered and clonal T-cell expansion was caused by ivuxolimab. The paper covers the monotherapy dose-escalation part of the phase I ivuxolimab trial, which included N ≈ 52 patients.

General study outcomes and caveats: At doses from 0.1 to 3.0 mg/kg, clonal expansion was seen in both CD4+ and CD8+ blood T cells between baseline and week 6. Low levels of normalized T-cell clonal expansion were also seen in some patients who did not respond. In partial responders in the 0.1-3.0 mg/kg groups, normalized peripheral clonal expansion was found to be among the lowest, especially among CD8+ T cells. The antigen specificity of the clonally expanded peripheral T cells was not determined. On average, CD8+ T cells showed more expanded clones than CD4+ T cells after ivuxolimab.

Patients with autoimmune disease history or receiving systemic immunosuppression were excluded from the trial. Peripheral blood for TCR sequencing was collected from all dose cohorts at baseline, on cycle 4 day 1, and on cycle 7 day 1. The samples were taken from a phase I, first-in-human, multicenter, open-label dose-escalation trial of ivuxolimab. Adults with locally advanced or metastatic melanoma, renal cell, hepatocellular, or head and neck squamous cell carcinoma were enrolled in the trial. Before TCR sequencing, CD4+ T cells and CD8+ T cells were sorted from peripheral blood as separate populations. The CDR3 has 15 amino acids, counting the end cysteine and phenylalanine. The sequence is cut down to CDR3 DNA, 45 bases in frame from base 1. CDR1 and CDR2 (MNHEY, SVGAGI) derive from the germline V gene. Trimming costs V 2 bases and J 4 bases, and their ends lie 12 bases apart. Genomic DNA was isolated from the sorted cells so that the TCRbeta CDR3 region could be sequenced. The immunoSEQ Assay was used to sequence the TCRbeta CDR3 regions. TCRdb provides this immuneACCESS table in a form limited to in-frame rearrangements. Some clones are lacking; in checked studies, under half of them reflect an unresolved V gene, and why the rest are absent is not known. This sample has 57,000 or so clones in its table, and 70% to 90% of those were observed once. Roughly 0.88% of the sample belongs to the ten largest clones.

The chain employs TRBV6-5 and TRBJ1-3; the D gene cannot be resolved reliably. The sample was CD4+ or CD8+ T cells sorted from blood, taken in a trial of the OX40 agonist ivuxolimab. The source is an adult with an advanced solid tumor such as melanoma, head and neck, liver or kidney cancer. The bases are TGTGCCAGCAGTTACGATTTGGGATCCGGAAACACCATATATTTT. Translated, it gives CASSYDLGSGNTIYF.